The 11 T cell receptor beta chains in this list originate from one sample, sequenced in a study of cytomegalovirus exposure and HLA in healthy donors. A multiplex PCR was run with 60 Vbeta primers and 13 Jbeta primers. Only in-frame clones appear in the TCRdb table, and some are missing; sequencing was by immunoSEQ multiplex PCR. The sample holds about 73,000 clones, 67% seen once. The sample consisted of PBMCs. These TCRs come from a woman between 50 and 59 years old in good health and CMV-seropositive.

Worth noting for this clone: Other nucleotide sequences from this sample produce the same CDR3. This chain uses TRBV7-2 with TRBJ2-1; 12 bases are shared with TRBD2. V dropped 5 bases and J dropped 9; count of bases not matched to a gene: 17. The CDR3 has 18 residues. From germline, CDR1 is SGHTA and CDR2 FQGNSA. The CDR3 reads CASSVAIIGASGGGEQFF. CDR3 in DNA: TGTGCCAGCAGCGTCGCCATCATTGGGGCTAGCGGGGGGGGTGAGCAGTTCTTC.

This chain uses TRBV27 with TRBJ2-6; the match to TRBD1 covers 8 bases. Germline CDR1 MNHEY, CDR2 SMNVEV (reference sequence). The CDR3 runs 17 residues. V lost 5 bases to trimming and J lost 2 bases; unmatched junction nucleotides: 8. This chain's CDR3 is CASSLGQGFAGANVLTF. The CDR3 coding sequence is TGTGCCAGCAGTCTTGGACAGGGCTTCGCTGGGGCCAACGTCCTGACTTTC.

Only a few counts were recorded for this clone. CDR3 sequence (DNA): TGTGCCAGCAGTCGAACGCAGGGGGTCACCCCAGATACGCAGTATTTT. This translates into CASSRTQGVTPDTQYF. This rearrangement joins TRBV7-3 to TRBJ2-3, with 7 bases lining up with TRBD1. This CDR3 has 16 residues. Germline lookup yields CDR1 SGHTA and CDR2 FQGTGA. Trimming cost V 6 bases and J 4 bases; bases outside gene matches: 13.

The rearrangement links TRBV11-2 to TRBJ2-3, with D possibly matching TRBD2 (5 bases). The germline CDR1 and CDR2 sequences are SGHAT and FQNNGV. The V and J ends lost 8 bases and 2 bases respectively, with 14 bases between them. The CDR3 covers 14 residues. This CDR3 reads CASSPKRVTDTQYF. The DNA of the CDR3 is TGTGCCAGCTCGCCCAAGAGGGTCACAGATACGCAGTATTTT.

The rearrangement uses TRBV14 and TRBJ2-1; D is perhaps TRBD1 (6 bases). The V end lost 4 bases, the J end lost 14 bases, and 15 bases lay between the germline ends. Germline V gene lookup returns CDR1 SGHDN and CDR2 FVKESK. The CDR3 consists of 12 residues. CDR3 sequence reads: CASSLTGTPKFF. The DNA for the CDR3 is TGTGCCAGCAGCCTCACCGGGACACCTAAGTTCTTC.

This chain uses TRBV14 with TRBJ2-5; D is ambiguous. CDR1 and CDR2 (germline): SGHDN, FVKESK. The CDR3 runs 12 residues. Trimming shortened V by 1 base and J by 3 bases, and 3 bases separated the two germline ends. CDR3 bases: TGTGCCAGCAGCCAAGCGGAAGAGACCCAGTACTTC. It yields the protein CASSQAEETQYF.

This CDR3 reads CASSLGGGPRAFF. CDR3 DNA sequence: TGTGCCAGCAGTTTAGGGGGGGGACCACGAGCTTTCTTT. The V gene is TRBV27, the J gene TRBJ1-1, with D maybe TRBD1 (5 bases). The germline V gene has CDR1 MNHEY and CDR2 SMNVEV (reference sequence). The CDR3 length is 13 residues. Trimming stripped 2 bases from V and 10 bases from J, with 14 bases between.

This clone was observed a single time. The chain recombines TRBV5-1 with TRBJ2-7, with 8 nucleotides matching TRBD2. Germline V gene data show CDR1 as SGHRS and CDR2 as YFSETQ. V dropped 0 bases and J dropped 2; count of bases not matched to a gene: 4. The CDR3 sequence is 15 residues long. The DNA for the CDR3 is TGCGCCAGCAGCTTGGTGGAGCGGGGGCCCTACGAGCAGTACTTC. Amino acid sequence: CASSLVERGPYEQYF.

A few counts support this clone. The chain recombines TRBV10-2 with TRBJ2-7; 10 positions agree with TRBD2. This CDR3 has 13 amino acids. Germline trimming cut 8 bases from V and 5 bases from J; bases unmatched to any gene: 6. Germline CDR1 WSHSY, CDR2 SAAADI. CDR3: CASASGGPDEQYV. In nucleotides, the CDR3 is TGCGCCAGCGCTAGCGGGGGCCCAGACGAGCAGTACGTC.

CDR3 nucleotides: TGTGCCAGTAGTATAGTCCACCGGGACAGCTCCTACAATGAGCAGTTCTTC. Its protein product is CASSIVHRDSSYNEQFF. V is TRBV19 and J is TRBJ2-1; 7 nucleotides agree with TRBD1. CDR1 LNHDA and CDR2 SQIVND come from the germline V gene (reference sequence). Germline trimming cut 1 base from V and 0 bases from J; bases unmatched to any gene: 6. There are 17 residues in the CDR3.

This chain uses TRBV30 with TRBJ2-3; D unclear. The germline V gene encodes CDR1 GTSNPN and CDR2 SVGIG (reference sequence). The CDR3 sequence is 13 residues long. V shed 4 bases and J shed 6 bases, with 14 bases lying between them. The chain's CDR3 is CAWTRLLGDTQYF. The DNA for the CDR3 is TGTGCCTGGACCCGGCTCCTCGGGGATACGCAGTATTTT.